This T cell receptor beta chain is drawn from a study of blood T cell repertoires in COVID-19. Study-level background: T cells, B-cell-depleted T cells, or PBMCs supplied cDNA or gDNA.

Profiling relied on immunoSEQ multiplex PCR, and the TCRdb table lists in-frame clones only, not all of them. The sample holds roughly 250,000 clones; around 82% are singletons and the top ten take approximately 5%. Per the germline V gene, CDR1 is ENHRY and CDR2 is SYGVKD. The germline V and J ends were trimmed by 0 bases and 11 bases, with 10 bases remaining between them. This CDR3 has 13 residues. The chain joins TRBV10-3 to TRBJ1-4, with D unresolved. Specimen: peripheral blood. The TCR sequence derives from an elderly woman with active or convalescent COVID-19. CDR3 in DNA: TGTGCCATCAGTGAGTCGACGGCGGATAAACTGTTTTTT. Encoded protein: CAISESTADKLFF.